Each of the 29 T cell receptor beta chains below was sequenced from the same sample in a study of T cells expressing NK-cell markers. TCRdb processed the 5' RACE reads again and assigns one entry to each CDR3 protein, with no DNA. Its table lists hundreds of thousands of distinct CDR3 sequences. The source material was blood T cells: a sorted CD56 or NKG2C T cell subset, CD4+ or CD8+ T cells, or bulk PBMC T cells (not recorded which). Source of these receptors: a man aged 18 to 69 in good health.

CDR3 loop: CASSFDSITDTQYF. The V gene is TRBV14, the J gene TRBJ2-3; TCRdb's assignment of TRBD1 cannot be checked, as there is no DNA. The CDR3 is 14 amino acids. Germline loops: CDR1 SGHDN, CDR2 FVKESK.

V and J are TRBV11-2 and TRBJ1-6. The germline V gene encodes CDR1 SGHAT and CDR2 FQNNGV. The length of the CDR3 is 15 residues. CDR3 protein: CASSFEDGYNSPLHF.

The chain uses TRBV20-1 and TRBJ2-7. CDR1 and CDR2 from the germline V gene are DFQATT and SNEGSKA (reference sequence). The CDR3 extends over 14 amino acids. The chain's CDR3 is CSAPTGSLSYEQYF.

V gene TRBV6-1 combines with J gene TRBJ2-3; TCRdb's D gene call, TRBD1, goes unchecked for lack of DNA. In germline, CDR1 is MNHNS, CDR2 SASEGT. This CDR3 is built from 15 residues. The CDR3 reads CASRREQGPTDTQYF.

This chain uses TRBV12-3 or TRBV12-4 with TRBJ2-1; TCRdb picks TRBD1, but there is no DNA to check that call. The CDR3 covers 15 residues. The CDR3 here is CASSLRMVGDNEQFF.

The chain carries TRBV9 and TRBJ1-5; TCRdb's D gene call, TRBD1, goes unchecked for lack of DNA. Germline CDR1 SGDLS, CDR2 YYNGEE. This CDR3 region has 15 residues. The CDR3: CASSPKVRGHQPQHF.

The chain carries TRBV5-6 and TRBJ2-3; no DNA is available, so the TRBD1 call from TCRdb remains unchecked. Per germline, CDR1 SGHDT and CDR2 YYEEEE. The CDR3 sequence is 14 residues long. CDR3 loop: CASSLDGRPDTQYF.

The V and J genes are TRBV5-1 and TRBJ1-4; the D gene TCRdb calls, TRBD1, cannot be checked with no DNA. Germline V gene data show CDR1 as SGHRS and CDR2 as YFSETQ. The CDR3 contains 15 residues. The CDR3 reads CASSLDGGRNEKLFF.

The chain links TRBV7-3 to TRBJ2-3; checking the TCRdb D call of TRBD1 is not possible without DNA. There are 16 residues in the CDR3. Germline V CDR1 and CDR2: SGHTA, FQGTGA. CDR3 loop: CASSFSARGGADTQYF.

J is TRBJ1-1 and V is TRBV5-6; as DNA is missing, the TRBD1 call by TCRdb cannot be tested. The V gene's germline CDR1 is SGHDT and CDR2 YYEEEE. The CDR3 is made up of 14 amino acids. CDR3 in amino acids: CASRPWTGIEEAFF.

The chain has TRBV28 and TRBJ2-3; there is no DNA to check the TCRdb D call of TRBD1. Germline V gives CDR1 MDHEN, CDR2 SYDVKM. This CDR3 is 15 amino acids long. This CDR3 reads CASSPRRWGTDTQYF. The variable domain in full, with the rest retrieved from reference TRBV28 and TRBJ2-3, is DVKVTQSSRYLVKRTGEKVFLECVQDMDHENMFWYRQDPGLGLRLIYFSYDVKMKEKGDIPEGYSVSREKKERFSLILESASTNQTSMYLCASSPRRWGTDTQYFGPGTRLTVL.

V gene TRBV15 combines with J gene TRBJ2-7. The V gene's germline CDR1 is LNHNV and CDR2 YYDKDF (reference sequence). The length of the CDR3 is 13 residues. CDR3 residues: CAISRSGTYEQYF.

The rearrangement joins TRBV29-1 to TRBJ1-1. The CDR3 is 15 amino acids. Germline loops: CDR1 SQVTM, CDR2 ANQGSEA. CDR3: CSVPKGGRVSTEAFF.

V and J are TRBV20-1 and TRBJ1-1; there is no DNA to check the TCRdb D call of TRBD1. CDR3 length: 15 residues. From germline, CDR1 is DFQATT and CDR2 SNEGSKA (reference sequence). The CDR3 is CSARIWDGTNTEAFF.

The chain joins TRBV12-3 or TRBV12-4 to TRBJ2-4; TCRdb outputs TRBD2, but without DNA this stays unchecked. The length of the CDR3 is 14 residues. The CDR3 here is CASSLNGRRDIQYF.

The chain carries TRBV2 and TRBJ2-3; TCRdb picks TRBD2, but there is no DNA to check that call. The V gene's germline CDR1 is SNHLY and CDR2 FYNNEI. There are 14 residues in the CDR3. CDR3 sequence: CASTPSESTDTQYF.

V and J are TRBV6-1 and TRBJ1-5; the D gene TCRdb calls, TRBD1, cannot be checked with no DNA. The CDR3 sequence is 15 residues long. Germline V gene lookup returns CDR1 MNHNS and CDR2 SASEGT. CDR3: CASNQDRGGFGTQHF.

The V gene is TRBV7-2, the J gene TRBJ1-2. CDR3 length equals 14 residues. The germline V gene has CDR1 SGHTA and CDR2 FQGNSA. The CDR3 is CASSLGIGGVGYTF.

V gene TRBV19 combines with J gene TRBJ2-6; the D call of TRBD1 rests on TCRdb alone, since no DNA is present to check it. This CDR3 has 14 residues. Germline values: CDR1 LNHDA, CDR2 SQIVND (reference sequence). CDR3: CASNRGSGANVLTF.

This rearrangement joins TRBV18 to TRBJ1-2. The CDR3 consists of 14 residues. Looked up from germline, CDR1 is KGHSH and CDR2 is LQKENI. CDR3 amino acids: CASSGRRDYYGYTF.

This chain connects TRBV10-3 to TRBJ1-5. This CDR3 contains 15 residues. Germline V gene lookup returns CDR1 ENHRY and CDR2 SYGVKD. The CDR3 is CATSTGEYSNQPQHF.

The chain carries TRBV25-1 and TRBJ2-4; TCRdb's assignment of TRBD2 cannot be checked, as there is no DNA. This CDR3 is built from 13 residues. The germline gives CDR1 MGHDK, CDR2 SYGVNS. The CDR3 reads CASSATSGNIQYF.

The chain couples TRBV10-3 to TRBJ1-2; the D call of TRBD1 rests on TCRdb alone, since no DNA is present to check it. Germline loops: CDR1 ENHRY, CDR2 SYGVKD. The CDR3 is 14 amino acids. CDR3 region: CAISAGDGYYGYTF.

This sequence joins TRBV11-1 and TRBJ2-3; lacking DNA, the TRBD1 call made by TCRdb goes unchecked. CDR3 length: 15 residues. Germline loops: CDR1 SGHAT, CDR2 FQDESV (reference sequence). CDR3 region: CASSLARVITDTQYF.

V usage is TRBV20-1 and J usage is TRBJ1-3. Germline CDR1 is DFQATT and CDR2 is SNEGSKA (reference sequence). CDR3 length: 15 amino acids. The CDR3 loop is CSARAYSYSGNTIYF.

This chain uses TRBV4-1 with TRBJ2-1; the TRBD2 assignment by TCRdb is unverifiable without DNA. Germline CDR1 MGHRA, CDR2 YSYEKL. The CDR3 contains 17 residues. The chain's CDR3 is CASSRGVAGELYNEQFF.

This chain joins TRBV28 and TRBJ1-2; the D call of TRBD1 rests on TCRdb alone, since no DNA is present to check it. Germline lookup yields CDR1 MDHEN and CDR2 SYDVKM. This CDR3 comprises 12 residues. The CDR3: CASSGGREGYTF.

V is TRBV7-2 and J is TRBJ2-5; the D call from TCRdb, TRBD2, cannot be confirmed without DNA. This CDR3 region has 15 residues. Germline CDR1 reads SGHTA; CDR2 reads FQGNSA. This CDR3 is CASRNSGVRRETQYF.

V usage is TRBV4-2 and J usage is TRBJ2-5; checking the TCRdb D call of TRBD2 is not possible without DNA. This CDR3 contains 15 residues. Germline CDR1 is LGHNA and CDR2 is YNFKEQ. CDR3 residues: CASSQASGVGETQYF.